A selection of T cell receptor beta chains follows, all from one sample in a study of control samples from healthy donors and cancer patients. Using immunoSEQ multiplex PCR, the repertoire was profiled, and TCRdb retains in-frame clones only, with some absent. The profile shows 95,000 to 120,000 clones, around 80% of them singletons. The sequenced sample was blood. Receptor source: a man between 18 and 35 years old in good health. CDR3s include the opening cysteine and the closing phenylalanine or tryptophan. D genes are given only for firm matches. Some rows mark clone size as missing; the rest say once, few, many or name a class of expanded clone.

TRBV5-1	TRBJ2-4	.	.	TGCGCCAGCAGCCTAGGAACAGCCTTAGCCAAAAACATTCAGTACTTC	CASSLGTALAKNIQYF
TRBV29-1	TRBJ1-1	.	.	TGCAGCGTGTTCAAAGATGGAACTGAAGCTTTCTTT	CSVFKDGTEAFF
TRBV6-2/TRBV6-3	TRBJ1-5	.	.	TGTGCCAGCAGTTACCCACCGGCTGCCCGGAAATCGCCCCAGCATTTT	CASSYPPAARKSPQHF
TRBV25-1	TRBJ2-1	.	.	TGTGCCAGCAGTGAAAGGTATGAGCAGTTCTTC	CASSERYEQFF
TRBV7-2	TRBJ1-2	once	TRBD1	TGTGCCAGCAGCTCCGACAGGGCCAGAGGGGGCTACACCTTC	CASSSDRARGGYTF
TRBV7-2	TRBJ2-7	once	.	TGTGCCAGCAGCTTAGGGGGCCTTTGGGGGGCCGAGCCCTACGAGCAGTACTTC	CASSLGGLWGAEPYEQYF
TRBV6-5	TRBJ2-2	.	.	TGTGCCAGCCGGAGGGGGACCGGGGAGCTGTTTTTT	CASRRGTGELFF
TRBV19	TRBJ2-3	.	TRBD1	TGTGCCTCCGGGACAGGGGACGCAGATACGCAGTATTTT	CASGTGDADTQYF
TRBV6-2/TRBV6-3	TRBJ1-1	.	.	TGTGCCAGCAGTGCCTTACAGGGTAAGGGCACTGAAGCTTTCTTT	CASSALQGKGTEAFF
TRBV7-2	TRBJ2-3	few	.	TGTGCCAGCAGCTTAGCCCCGGACATGGGAAAAACGCAGTATTTT	CASSLAPDMGKTQYF
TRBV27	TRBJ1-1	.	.	TGTGCCAGCAGCCGAGGGGTTTCTGAAGCTTTCTTT	CASSRGVSEAFF
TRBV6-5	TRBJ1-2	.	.	TGTGCCAGCAGACCGGGTGTAAACTATGGCTACACCTTC	CASRPGVNYGYTF
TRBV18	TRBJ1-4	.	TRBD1	TGTGCCAGCTCACTAAGCCGGACAGGGATGGCATGGGCGACTAATGAAAAACTGTTTTTT	CASSLSRTGMAWATNEKLFF
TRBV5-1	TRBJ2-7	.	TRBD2	TGCGCCAGCAGGGATGAGGGAGGGGACTACGAGCAGTACTTC	CASRDEGGDYEQYF
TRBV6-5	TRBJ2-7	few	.	TGTGCCAGCAGAAGACCGGGCCACTACGAGCAGTACTTC	CASRRPGHYEQYF
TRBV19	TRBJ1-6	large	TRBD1	TGTGCCAGTAGTAATATTATGGCGACAGGGCATAATTCACCCCTCCACTTT	CASSNIMATGHNSPLHF
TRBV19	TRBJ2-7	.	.	TGTGCCAGTAGTTTTTCGGACAGCACCTACGAGCAGTACTTC	CASSFSDSTYEQYF
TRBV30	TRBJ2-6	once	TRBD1	TGTGCCTGGAGGGGGACAGGGGGCTTTGGGGCCAACGTCCTGACTTTC	CAWRGTGGFGANVLTF
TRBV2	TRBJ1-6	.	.	TGTGCCAGCAGTGGACGCGTGGTCCACTATAATTCACCCCTCCACTTT	CASSGRVVHYNSPLHF
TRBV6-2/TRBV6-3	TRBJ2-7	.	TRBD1	TGTGCCAGCAGTTCGCCGGGACAGGGGGCTGACGAGCAGTACTTC	CASSSPGQGADEQYF
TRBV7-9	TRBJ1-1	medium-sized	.	TGTGCCAGCAGCTTTCTCGAGACGGCGAACACTGAAGCTTTCTTT	CASSFLETANTEAFF
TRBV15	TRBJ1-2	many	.	TGTGCCACCAGCAGAGAGGAAGGGGACGGCTACACCTTC	CATSREEGDGYTF
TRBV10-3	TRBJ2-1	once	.	TGTGCCATCAGTGCGAGGGGCGCGGGGAATGAGCAGTTCTTC	CAISARGAGNEQFF
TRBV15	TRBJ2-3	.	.	TGTGCCACCAGCAGAGGTTGGGGGGGCCGCGCAGATACGCAGTATTTT	CATSRGWGGRADTQYF
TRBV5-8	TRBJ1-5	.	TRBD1	TGTGCCAGCAGCTTCGGGACAGGGAAGAATCAGCCCCAGCATTTT	CASSFGTGKNQPQHF
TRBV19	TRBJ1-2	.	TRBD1	TGTGCCAGTAGTATAGGAGGGGGCGCAGGGCCGAGTTACACCTTC	CASSIGGGAGPSYTF
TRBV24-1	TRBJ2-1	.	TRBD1	TGTGCCACCCGACAGGGGACTTACAATGAGCAGTTCTTC	CATRQGTYNEQFF
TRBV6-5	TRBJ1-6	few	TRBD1	TGTGCCAGCAGTCAATCCGGGACAGGGGAGACACCCCTCCACTTT	CASSQSGTGETPLHF
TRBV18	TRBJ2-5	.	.	TGTGCCAGCTCACCGGCCGGGGTAGAGACCCAGTACTTC	CASSPAGVETQYF
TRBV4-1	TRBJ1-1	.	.	TGCGCCAGCAGCCAAGATCTTCCGAGGATGAACACTGAAGCTTTCTTT	CASSQDLPRMNTEAFF
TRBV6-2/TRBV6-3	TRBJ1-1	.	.	TGTGCCAGCAGTTACTCGCTTTGGGGTGCGAACACTGAAGCTTTCTTT	CASSYSLWGANTEAFF
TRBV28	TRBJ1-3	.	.	TGTGCCAGCAGTTTATTCGACGGAAACACCATATATTTT	CASSLFDGNTIYF
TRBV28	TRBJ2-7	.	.	TGTGCCAGCAGATCTCGTGCGTCTGAGTACTTC	CASRSRASEYF
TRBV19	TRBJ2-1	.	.	TGTGCCAGTAGTAGGCAGGCTTCAGGCTACAATGAGCAGTTCTTC	CASSRQASGYNEQFF
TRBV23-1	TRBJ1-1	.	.	TGCGCCAGCAGTCAGGCGGCAGGGCCAAAGGGGGACACTGAAGCTTTCTTT	CASSQAAGPKGDTEAFF
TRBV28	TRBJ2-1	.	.	TGTGCCAGCCACGAGGGCGTTGGGGAGCAGTTCTTC	CASHEGVGEQFF
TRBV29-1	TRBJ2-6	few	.	TGCAGCGTTGAAGGAAGGCCAGGCTCTGGGGCCAACGTCCTGACTTTC	CSVEGRPGSGANVLTF
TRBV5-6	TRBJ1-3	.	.	TGTGCCAGCAGCTTGTGGACAGTCAACACCATATATTTT	CASSLWTVNTIYF
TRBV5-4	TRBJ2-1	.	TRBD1	TGTGCCAGCAGCTTGGGGGACAGGGGGTACAATGAGCAGTTCTTC	CASSLGDRGYNEQFF